Below are 29 T cell receptor beta chains sequenced from a single sample in a study of T-cell memory formation after mild COVID-19. TCRdb passed the 5' RACE reads through MiXCR, listing each CDR3 protein once. The sample yields 250,000 or so distinct CDR3 sequences, approximately 19% seen once. The sample was PBMCs or a T cell subset sorted from them (not recorded which). The receptors derive from a man younger than 30 who had mild COVID-19 (a few samples of this study predate the infection). Cell type and time point are not known.

This clonotype was detected a few times. V and J are TRBV5-6 and TRBJ2-1, with D possibly being TRBD1 (6 bases). V gave up 4 bases and J gave up 5 bases, with 10 bases separating them. CDR1 and CDR2 from the germline V gene are SGHDT and YYEEEE. The CDR3 contains 13 residues. The chain's CDR3 is CASSHRVDNEQFF. For the CDR3, the DNA is TGTGCCAGCAGCCACAGGGTCGACAATGAGCAGTTCTTC. Filled out from reference TRBV5-6 and TRBJ2-1, the complete variable domain reads DAGVTQSPTHLIKTRGQQVTLRCSPKSGHDTVSWYQQALGQGPQFIFQYYEEEERQRGNFPDRFSGHQFPNYSSELNVNALLLGDSALYLCASSHRVDNEQFFGPGTRLTVL.

The sample holds a few counts of this clonotype. The chain links TRBV12-3 or TRBV12-4 to TRBJ2-3; 15 nucleotides align to TRBD2. This CDR3 comprises 17 residues. The J segment lost 4 bases and the V segment lost 5 bases, leaving 7 bases of the junction unmatched. As DNA, the CDR3 is TGTGCCAGCAGTGGGTGGACTAGCGGGGGGGCCCCAGATACGCAGTATTTT. Amino acids: CASSGWTSGGAPDTQYF.

The rearrangement uses TRBV4-1 and TRBJ2-7; 9 bases align to TRBD2. V lost 3 bases and J lost 3; bases outside the gene matches: 6. The CDR3 runs 15 residues. Germline CDR1 reads MGHRA; CDR2 reads YSYEKL. This chain's CDR3 is CASSQAERGDYEQYF. The CDR3 DNA reads as TGCGCCAGCAGCCAGGCAGAGCGGGGGGACTACGAGCAGTACTTC.

The gene calls are TRBV19 and TRBJ1-5; 12 bases fit TRBD1. V was clipped by 5 bases and J by 7 bases; unmatched bases: 9. Germline V gene data show CDR1 as LNHDA and CDR2 as SQIVND (reference sequence). This CDR3 spans 16 amino acids. CDR3 region: CASSPGTGGYSQPQHF. In nucleotides, the CDR3 is TGTGCCAGTAGTCCCGGGACAGGGGGCTATTCGCAGCCCCAGCATTTT.

The chain combines TRBV20-1 with TRBJ2-1; TRBD2 matches 11 bases. The germline CDR1 and CDR2 sequences are DFQATT and SNEGSKA (reference sequence). With V trimmed by 0 bases and J by 12 bases, 22 bases remained unmatched. The CDR3 contains 19 residues. The CDR3 loop reads CSARDSTGPSVAGGRWQFF. CDR3 in DNA: TGCAGTGCTAGAGACTCGACAGGGCCCTCGGTAGCGGGGGGGCGATGGCAGTTCTTC.

This clonotype appeared a few times. This chain uses TRBV7-2 with TRBJ1-5, with D perhaps TRBD1 (6 bases). The length of the CDR3 is 15 residues. CDR1 and CDR2 (germline): SGHTA, FQGNSA. Trimming left V 1 base short and J 8 bases short, with 15 bases between. For the CDR3, the DNA is TGTGCCAGCAGCTTAGTCCGGACAGCGGACAAGCCCCAGCATTTT. This codes for CASSLVRTADKPQHF.

This clonotype was seen only a few times. The rearrangement links TRBV6-2 or TRBV6-3 to TRBJ2-7; possible D gene TRBD1, 5 bases. V lost 6 bases, J lost 6 bases, and 12 bases lay in between. Per the germline V gene, CDR1 is MNHEY and CDR2 is SVGEGT. The CDR3 loop spans 12 amino acids. DNA for the CDR3: TGTGCCAGCAGCAGTGGACATCTCGAGCAGTACTTC. It yields the protein CASSSGHLEQYF.

In this sample, this clonotype turned up many times. The V and J genes are TRBV6-5 and TRBJ2-3; 10 nucleotides align to TRBD1. V shed 6 bases, J shed 4 bases, and the junction held 10 bases outside the gene matches. Germline V lookup: CDR1 MNHEY, CDR2 SVGAGI. The CDR3 totals 16 residues. CDR3 coding DNA: TGTGCCAGCAGACTGGTATGGACAGGGGGGTCAGATACGCAGTATTTT. Amino acids: CASRLVWTGGSDTQYF.

J is TRBJ1-1 and V is TRBV6-2 or TRBV6-3; D remains unclear. Trimming cost V 7 bases and J 0 bases, with 15 bases left between them. The CDR3 covers 15 residues. From germline, CDR1 is MNHEY and CDR2 SVGEGT. CDR3 sequence reads: CASTPLQLMNTEAFF. CDR3 DNA: TGTGCCAGCACCCCACTTCAGCTCATGAACACTGAAGCTTTCTTT.

The chain links TRBV6-5 to TRBJ1-5, with D maybe TRBD1 (6 bases). The CDR3 length is 18 residues. Germline V gene lookup returns CDR1 MNHEY and CDR2 SVGAGI. V lost 2 bases to trimming and J lost 3 bases, with 20 bases between them. In DNA form, the CDR3 reads TGTGCCAGCAGTTACGCACCCAACTACAGGGAACCCAATCAGCCCCAGCATTTT. Protein product: CASSYAPNYREPNQPQHF.

This clonotype was seen more than once but under ten times. This sequence joins TRBV18 and TRBJ1-2; TRBD1 is a possible D gene (6 bases). Germline lookup yields CDR1 KGHSH and CDR2 LQKENI. The CDR3 contains 13 residues. Trimming removed 4 bases at V and 2 bases at J, with 8 bases between. CDR3: CASSQQGNYGYTF. CDR3 DNA sequence: TGTGCCAGCTCACAACAGGGAAACTATGGCTACACCTTC.

The chain joins TRBV19 to TRBJ1-1; D not certain. V lost 2 bases and J 2 bases, leaving 9 bases between the germline ends. This CDR3 contains 14 residues. Germline-derived CDR1 and CDR2 are LNHDA and SQIVND (reference sequence). CDR3 sequence reads: CASSILSSNTEAFF. CDR3 sequence (DNA): TGTGCCAGTAGTATATTGAGCTCTAACACTGAAGCTTTCTTT. Full variable domain (outside the CDR3, taken from reference TRBV19 and TRBJ1-1): DGGITQSPKYLFRKEGQNVTLSCEQNLNHDAMYWYRQDPGQGLRLIYYSQIVNDFQKGDIAEGYSVSREKKESFPLTVTSAQKNPTAFYLCASSILSSNTEAFFGQGTRLTVV.

V and J are TRBV6-5 and TRBJ1-6; 8 bases fit TRBD1. The germline gives CDR1 MNHEY, CDR2 SVGAGI. The CDR3 is made up of 15 amino acids. Unmatched junction bases numbered 7, after V lost 5 bases and J lost 7 bases. CDR3 amino acids: CASSATGGTNSPLHF. The CDR3 DNA follows: TGTGCCAGCAGTGCAACAGGGGGTACCAATTCACCCCTCCACTTT.

This clonotype occurred a few times. This chain joins TRBV5-5 and TRBJ2-1; maybe TRBD1 (6 bases). V lost 2 bases and J lost 8, with 17 bases in between. Germline loops: CDR1 SGHKS, CDR2 YYEKEE (reference sequence). The CDR3 is made up of 15 amino acids. The CDR3 nucleotides are TGTGCCAGCAGCTTTAACACAGGGAGAGGCTATGAGCAGTTCTTC. Amino acids: CASSFNTGRGYEQFF.

This rearrangement joins TRBV6-5 to TRBJ1-1; D remains ambiguous. This CDR3 comprises 14 residues. CDR1 and CDR2 (germline): MNHEY, SVGAGI. Trimming stripped 0 bases from V and 3 bases from J, with 8 bases between. The CDR3 here is CASSYSRQYTEAFF. The CDR3 nucleotides read TGTGCCAGCAGTTACTCCCGCCAGTACACTGAAGCTTTCTTT.

The rearrangement uses TRBV6-5 and TRBJ1-4; possibly TRBD1 for D (5 bases). The CDR3 has 15 residues. V lost 0 bases and J lost 7, with 12 bases in between. Germline values: CDR1 MNHEY, CDR2 SVGAGI. This CDR3 reads CASSYSARESEKLFF. The CDR3 region has the DNA TGTGCCAGCAGTTACTCGGCCAGGGAGAGTGAAAAACTGTTTTTT.

This clonotype has a count of ten or more. This chain joins TRBV19 and TRBJ1-1, with a possible D match to TRBD1 (5 bases). Germline-derived CDR1 and CDR2 are LNHDA and SQIVND (reference sequence). There are 14 residues in the CDR3. V gave up 7 bases and J gave up 4 bases, with 16 bases separating them. The CDR3 protein is CASTPGIGGTEAFF. DNA of the CDR3: TGTGCCAGTACCCCCGGGATTGGGGGCACTGAAGCTTTCTTT.

The chain combines TRBV5-5 with TRBJ2-1; 7 nucleotides line up with TRBD1. The germline V gene encodes CDR1 SGHKS and CDR2 YYEKEE (reference sequence). J was trimmed by 3 bases and V by 1 base; bases with no gene match: 1. The CDR3 covers 14 residues. The CDR3 sequence: CASSLWDSYNEQFF. The CDR3 coding sequence is TGTGCCAGCAGCTTGTGGGACAGCTACAATGAGCAGTTCTTC.

The J gene is TRBJ2-3, the V gene TRBV5-6; D unclear. Between the trimmed V and J ends, which lost 1 base and 3 bases, there was a span of 15 bases. Looked up from germline, CDR1 is SGHDT and CDR2 is YYEEEE. The length of the CDR3 is 16 residues. The CDR3 DNA reads as TGTGCCAGCAGCTTGTCCACTATCGGGTTAACAGATACGCAGTATTTT. This codes for CASSLSTIGLTDTQYF. The full variable domain, its missing parts supplied by reference TRBV5-6 and TRBJ2-3, is DAGVTQSPTHLIKTRGQQVTLRCSPKSGHDTVSWYQQALGQGPQFIFQYYEEEERQRGNFPDRFSGHQFPNYSSELNVNALLLGDSALYLCASSLSTIGLTDTQYFGPGTRLTVL.

The chain carries TRBV6-5 and TRBJ2-6, with 10 positions matching TRBD2. The CDR3 runs 18 residues. CDR1 is MNHEY, CDR2 SVGAGI, per germline. V shed 2 bases and J 4 bases; nucleotides not matched to a gene: 8. The CDR3 DNA sequence: TGTGCCAGCAGTTACACGAGCGGGGGGGCTTCGGGGGCCAACGTCCTGACTTTC. Amino acid sequence: CASSYTSGGASGANVLTF.

In this sample, this clonotype turned up a few times. The chain carries TRBV9 and TRBJ1-1; D is unclear. Trimming shortened V by 0 bases and J by 6 bases, and 18 bases separated the two germline ends. The germline V gene has CDR1 SGDLS and CDR2 YYNGEE. This CDR3 spans 16 amino acids. The CDR3 spells CASSVGLQERRAEAFF. As DNA, the CDR3 is TGTGCCAGCAGCGTAGGCCTCCAGGAGCGAAGGGCTGAAGCTTTCTTT. The full variable domain, in which reference TRBV9 and TRBJ1-1 provide the parts outside the CDR3, is DSGVTQTPKHLITATGQRVTLRCSPRSGDLSVYWYQQSLDQGLQFLIQYYNGEERAKGNILERFSAQQFPDLHSELNLSSLELGDSALYFCASSVGLQERRAEAFFGQGTRLTVV.

The V and J genes are TRBV7-2 and TRBJ1-2, with 7 bases fitting TRBD1. This CDR3 comprises 13 residues. The V gene end was trimmed by 8 bases and the J gene end by 4 bases; junction bases not matched to a gene: 7. In germline, CDR1 is SGHTA, CDR2 FQGNSA. DNA of the CDR3: TGTGCCAGCGAGGCGGACAGGCGCTATGGCTACACCTTC. Residues: CASEADRRYGYTF.

V is TRBV6-1 and J is TRBJ2-7, with D perhaps given as TRBD1 or TRBD2 (5 bases each). V lost 0 bases, J lost 5 bases, and 11 bases lay in between. The CDR3 sequence is 14 residues long. The germline V gene encodes CDR1 MNHNS and CDR2 SASEGT. CDR3 region: CASSEAHGDHEQYF. DNA for the CDR3: TGTGCCAGCAGTGAAGCGCACGGGGACCACGAGCAGTACTTC.

This clonotype was observed a few times. The chain has TRBV20-1 and TRBJ2-3, with 7 positions matching TRBD2. The CDR3 sequence is 13 residues long. With 0 bases clipped from V and 6 bases from J, the junction kept 3 bases outside the gene matches. Looked up from germline, CDR1 is DFQATT and CDR2 is SNEGSKA (reference sequence). CDR3 residues: CSARDNGGDTQYF. In nucleotides, the CDR3 is TGCAGTGCTAGAGATAACGGGGGGGATACGCAGTATTTT.

This clonotype was seen a few times. The genes are TRBV5-1 and TRBJ1-3; D remains ambiguous. The germline V gene has CDR1 SGHRS and CDR2 YFSETQ. The CDR3 sequence is 16 residues long. Trimming left V 0 bases short and J 2 bases short, with 12 bases between. The CDR3 coding sequence is TGCGCCAGCAGCTTGGAGGTATCTGATACTGGAAACACCATATATTTT. Protein product: CASSLEVSDTGNTIYF.

The V call is TRBV20-1, the J call TRBJ2-7; D perhaps matches TRBD2 (5 bases). V was pared by 0 bases and J by 4 bases, with 7 bases between. This CDR3 has 12 residues. CDR1 and CDR2 from the germline V gene are DFQATT and SNEGSKA (reference sequence). The CDR3 nucleotides are TGCAGTGCTAGAGATACGGGGTACGAGCAGTACTTC. Translation: CSARDTGYEQYF.

The V gene is TRBV7-3, the J gene TRBJ2-3; 7 bases agree with TRBD1. Germline V lookup: CDR1 SGHTA, CDR2 FQGTGA. This CDR3 region has 12 residues. The V and J ends lost 5 bases and 8 bases, in that order; junction bases with no gene match: 4. The CDR3 DNA reads as TGTGCCAGCAGCGCTACAGGGGCTACGCAGTATTTT. Protein product: CASSATGATQYF.

The chain uses TRBV27 and TRBJ2-1, with TRBD2 matching over 10 bases. The V segment lost 2 bases and the J segment 9 bases; nucleotides outside the gene matches: 7. CDR3 length: 15 amino acids. Germline CDR1 reads MNHEY; CDR2 reads SMNVEV (reference sequence). This chain's CDR3 is CASSLLAGEIGEQFF. Here the CDR3 DNA reads TGTGCCAGCAGTTTACTAGCGGGGGAAATCGGTGAGCAGTTCTTC.

There are a few counts of this clonotype. This chain links TRBV18 with TRBJ1-1; D is unresolved. Germline CDR1 and CDR2: KGHSH and LQKENI. V was trimmed by 2 bases and J by 0 bases, leaving 7 bases between them. The CDR3 is 14 amino acids. The CDR3 DNA is TGTGCCAGCTCACCAGGACGGATGAACACTGAAGCTTTCTTT. Its translation: CASSPGRMNTEAFF. The full variable domain, in which reference TRBV18 and TRBJ1-1 provide the parts outside the CDR3, is NAGVMQNPRHLVRRRGQEARLRCSPMKGHSHVYWYRQLPEEGLKFMVYLQKENIIDESGMPKERFSAEFPKEGPSILRIQQVVRGDSAAYFCASSPGRMNTEAFFGQGTRLTVV.